Below are 18 T cell receptor beta chains sequenced from a single sample in a study of vaccination effects on CD4 cells after COVID-19. These receptors' antigens are unknown. ViraFEST expansion of antigen-specific CD4+ T cells with viral peptide pools preceded sequencing. Isolation of CD4+ T cells took place after 10 days of culture. Participants were vaccinated with two doses of either the BNT162b2 or mRNA-1273 vaccine. Sequencing used immunoSEQ multiplex PCR; TCRdb keeps in-frame clones, though not all of them. The data hold tens of thousands of clones, with 73% observed a single time. The input for sequencing was CD4+ T cells from PBMCs cultured with HCoV-229E spike peptides, taken after COVID-19 vaccination. The source of these receptors is a human donor who received a COVID-19 vaccine.

The V call is TRBV9, the J call TRBJ1-1; TRBD1 might be the D (6 bases). Germline V gene data show CDR1 as SGDLS and CDR2 as YYNGEE. The CDR3 extends over 13 amino acids. V was cut by 0 bases and J by 3 bases, with 6 bases left in between. The CDR3 DNA reads as TGTGCCAGCAGCGTAGGGACAGACACTGAAGCTTTCTTT. This gives the protein CASSVGTDTEAFF.

This clone was found a few times. The V and J genes are TRBV24-1 and TRBJ2-5, with a tentative D call TRBD1 (5 bases). The length of the CDR3 is 14 residues. CDR1 KGHDR and CDR2 SFDVKD come from the germline V gene. Deletions cut 2 bases from V and 4 bases from J, with 10 bases between. CDR3 nucleotide sequence: TGTGCCACCAGTGATTCCCAGGGCACAGAGACCCAGTACTTC. Its translation is CATSDSQGTETQYF.

In its sample, this clone was seen once. The chain recombines TRBV6-5 with TRBJ1-3, with a weak D call TRBD1 (5 bases). Trimming left V 6 bases short and J 4 bases short, with 13 bases between. Per germline, CDR1 MNHEY and CDR2 SVGAGI. The CDR3 totals 14 residues. The CDR3 spells CASRSAGGGNTIYF. The CDR3 region has the DNA TGTGCCAGCAGGTCCGCGGGGGGAGGAAACACCATATATTTT.

This clone was counted a few times. V and J are TRBV27 and TRBJ1-2; D perhaps matches TRBD1 (5 bases). CDR1 MNHEY and CDR2 SMNVEV come from the germline V gene (reference sequence). CDR3 length: 15 residues. V was trimmed by 4 bases and J by 4 bases, leaving 16 bases between them. The CDR3 DNA sequence: TGTGCCAGCAGTTCCCAACCCGACAGATCCTATGGCTACACCTTC. Amino acids: CASSSQPDRSYGYTF.

V and J are TRBV7-3 and TRBJ1-2; the D is unclear. The CDR3 length is 14 residues. Germline V gives CDR1 SGHTA, CDR2 FQGTGA. Trimming removed 0 bases at V and 1 base at J, with 6 bases between. CDR3: CASSLTGSNYGYTF. The CDR3 bases are TGTGCCAGCAGCTTAACGGGTAGTAACTATGGCTACACCTTC.

V usage is TRBV28 and J usage is TRBJ2-2, with 7 bases lining up with TRBD1. The CDR3 runs to 14 residues. Germline V CDR1 and CDR2: MDHEN, SYDVKM. V was clipped by 10 bases and J by 2 bases; unmatched bases: 7. CDR3 sequence reads: CAIPDRDNTGELFF. For the CDR3, the DNA is TGTGCCATCCCAGACAGGGACAACACCGGGGAGCTGTTTTTT.

The chain combines TRBV10-2 with TRBJ1-4; a possible D gene is TRBD1 (5 bases). CDR1 and CDR2 (germline): WSHSY, SAAADI. The CDR3 runs to 14 residues. Trimming cost V 4 bases and J 8 bases, with 14 bases left between them. The CDR3 region has the DNA TGCGCCAGCAGTGCCTTTCCAGGGCGAGAAAAACTGTTTTTT. This gives the protein CASSAFPGREKLFF.

A single count supports this clone. The CDR3 DNA follows: TGTGCCAGCACTCCCCCTCGGGACACTGAAGCTTTCTTT. Translated: CASTPPRDTEAFF. The J gene is TRBJ1-1, the V gene TRBV28; D is uncertain. The CDR3 is made up of 13 amino acids. Germline V CDR1 and CDR2: MDHEN, SYDVKM. The ends were cut back, 7 bases at V and 3 bases at J, with 12 bases in the middle. Full variable domain (remainder filled in from reference TRBV28 and TRBJ1-1): DVKVTQSSRYLVKRTGEKVFLECVQDMDHENMFWYRQDPGLGLRLIYFSYDVKMKEKGDIPEGYSVSREKKERFSLILESASTNQTSMYLCASTPPRDTEAFFGQGTRLTVV.

The chain couples TRBV19 to TRBJ1-4; 8 bases align to TRBD1. Germline V gene sequence: CDR1 LNHDA, CDR2 SQIVND (reference sequence). This CDR3 comprises 13 residues. Losses at the gene ends were 6 bases for V and 5 bases for J; bases not matched to a gene: 2. The CDR3 loop is CASRDRVNEKLFF. Written as DNA, the CDR3 is TGTGCCAGTAGGGACAGGGTAAATGAAAAACTGTTTTTT.

The CDR3 DNA reads as TGTGCCAGCAGTTTGTTGGGGGGAGGGGAGCAGTTCTTC. This codes for CASSLLGGGEQFF. This chain joins TRBV12-3 or TRBV12-4 and TRBJ2-1; 7 bases line up with TRBD2. The CDR3 loop spans 13 amino acids. Unmatched junction bases numbered 6, after V lost 3 bases and J lost 10 bases.

The chain is built from TRBV5-6 and TRBJ2-2; D is ambiguous. The CDR3 covers 13 residues. Germline CDR1 SGHDT, CDR2 YYEEEE. The V and J ends lost 4 bases and 3 bases respectively, with 7 bases between them. The CDR3 DNA is TGTGCCAGCAGCAAATCTTACACCGGGGAGCTGTTTTTT. Residues: CASSKSYTGELFF. Full variable domain (missing parts from reference TRBV5-6 and TRBJ2-2): DAGVTQSPTHLIKTRGQQVTLRCSPKSGHDTVSWYQQALGQGPQFIFQYYEEEERQRGNFPDRFSGHQFPNYSSELNVNALLLGDSALYLCASSKSYTGELFFGEGSRLTVL.

A note on this clone: One end of the junction fails to match germline, which may point to a read error. This chain connects TRBV5-1 to TRBJ2-1; D could derive from TRBD1 or TRBD2 (6 bases each). Germline assignment: CDR1 SGHRS and CDR2 YFSETQ. The CDR3 runs to 14 residues. CDR3 nucleotides: TGCGCCAGCCGAGGGGGGCCTTCCTCCAATGAGCAGTTCTTC. Amino acids: CASRGGPSSNEQFF.

The V call is TRBV9, the J call TRBJ1-1; D may be TRBD1 (5 bases). The V and J ends lost 2 bases and 1 base respectively, with 15 bases between them. Germline loops: CDR1 SGDLS, CDR2 YYNGEE. CDR3 length equals 16 residues. Here the CDR3 reads CASSVTGTPTNTEAFF. CDR3 in DNA: TGTGCCAGCAGCGTTACCGGGACGCCTACGAACACTGAAGCTTTCTTT.

This clone was found once. The gene calls are TRBV6-6 and TRBJ1-4; maybe TRBD1 (6 bases). The V gene lost 2 bases and the J gene lost 6 bases, with 13 bases spanning the gap. In germline, CDR1 is MNHNY, CDR2 SVGAGI (reference sequence). The CDR3 totals 15 residues. The CDR3 DNA reads TGTGCCAGCAGTTACCGGGGGGGCTCGGATGAAAAACTGTTTTTT. Translated: CASSYRGGSDEKLFF.

The chain is built from TRBV29-1 and TRBJ1-5; TRBD1 is a possible D gene (5 bases). The CDR3 runs 12 residues. The ends were cut back, 4 bases at V and 4 bases at J, with 8 bases in the middle. Germline V gene sequence: CDR1 SQVTM, CDR2 ANQGSEA. This CDR3 is CSVADRNQPQHF. CDR3 bases: TGCAGCGTTGCAGACAGAAATCAGCCCCAGCATTTT.

The chain recombines TRBV5-4 with TRBJ2-3; 9 bases are shared with TRBD2. The V segment lost 3 bases and the J segment 2 bases; nucleotides outside the gene matches: 4. The germline CDR1 and CDR2 sequences are SGHNT and YYREEE (reference sequence). The CDR3 runs 15 residues. CDR3 nucleotides: TGTGCCAGCAGCTGGAGCGGGGGGCACACAGATACGCAGTATTTT. This codes for CASSWSGGHTDTQYF.

This sequence joins TRBV5-1 and TRBJ1-6; 10 nucleotides line up with TRBD1. CDR1 and CDR2 (germline): SGHRS, YFSETQ. The CDR3 runs to 14 residues. The ends lost 3 bases at V and 7 bases at J; junction bases unmatched: 1. CDR3 coding DNA: TGCGCCAGCAGCTGGGGACAGGGGAATTCACCCCTCCACTTT. Its protein product is CASSWGQGNSPLHF.

The rearrangement uses TRBV18 and TRBJ2-5; maybe TRBD1 (6 bases). The length of the CDR3 is 13 residues. Germline V gene data show CDR1 as KGHSH and CDR2 as LQKENI. Trimming removed 2 bases at V and 5 bases at J, with 9 bases between. In nucleotides, the CDR3 is TGTGCCAGCTCACCAACAGGGTTTGAGACCCAGTACTTC. It codes for CASSPTGFETQYF.